The 23 T cell receptor beta chains below all came from one sample that was sequenced in a study of tumor-infiltrating lymphocytes in primary liver carcinoma. Investigators took RNA and DNA out together from 20-30 mg of unsorted bulk tissue. Researchers generated TCR beta cDNA from approximately 520 ng of total RNA, relying on a constant-region primer. Three nested multiplex PCR rounds, a slightly modified ARM-PCR method, built the TCR beta libraries. Investigators reported that the first two PCR rounds, at roughly 10 cycles each, used TRBV1-TRBV30 forward primers with a C-beta reverse primer. TCRdb fed the multiplex PCR reads into MiXCR, producing one record per CDR3 protein. This table has some 20,000 distinct CDR3 sequences, roughly 80% appearing once. The sequenced sample was liver tumor tissue from sampling region 4. Subset meaning: tumor region T4, right-lateral pole. These receptors were taken from a woman in her twenties or thirties with primary liver carcinoma and hepatitis B virus infection.

This clonotype was detected only once. The junction departs from germline at one end; a sequencing error may be responsible. The CDR3 reads CVSSLDGSTDTQYF. In nucleotides, the CDR3 is TGTGTCAGCAGCTTAGATGGGTCCACAGATACACAGTATTTT. The J gene is TRBJ2-3, the V gene TRBV11-3, with D hard to call. This CDR3 is 14 amino acids long. Per germline, CDR1 SGHNT and CDR2 YENEEA.

The CDR3, as DNA: TGTGCCAGCAGGGGGACTGGCGGCGACATTGAGCAGTTCTTC. Its translation: CASRGTGGDIEQFF. V and J are TRBV28 and TRBJ2-1, with a possible D match to TRBD2 (6 bases). The germline gives CDR1 MDHEN, CDR2 SYDVKM. This CDR3 spans 14 amino acids. Deletions cut 6 bases from V and 9 bases from J, with 18 bases between.

Comment on this clonotype: An end of the junction does not agree with germline; a read error may underlie this. The J gene is TRBJ2-3, the V gene TRBV7-9, with D uncertain. The DNA end favors TRBJ1-5, so the J call may be wrong. This CDR3 is built from 16 residues. Germline V gene sequence: CDR1 SEHNR, CDR2 FQNEAQ (reference sequence). In DNA, the CDR3 is TGTGCCGGCAGCCTATTACAAGCGGGAGCCACAGATACGCAGCATTTT. Amino acids: CAGSLLQAGATDTQHF.

The sample holds one count of this clonotype. One end of the junction is discordant with germline, which a read error may explain. The genes are TRBV11-1 and TRBJ2-2; either TRBD1 or TRBD2 may fit D (5 bases each). The CDR3 covers 16 residues. CDR1 and CDR2 (germline): SGHAT, FQDESV (reference sequence). The CDR3 DNA reads TGTGCCGGCAGCAGGGTTATGGCGGTAGCGTCCGGGGAGCTGTTTTTT. This sequence encodes CAGSRVMAVASGELFF.

The chain employs TRBV29-1 and TRBJ2-7, with a possible D match to TRBD1 (5 bases). The CDR3 has 13 residues. Germline CDR1 SQVTM, CDR2 ANQGSEA. Here the CDR3 reads CRVRQGACYEQYF. The CDR3 DNA is TGCAGAGTAAGACAAGGGGCATGTTACGAGCAGTACTTC.

The chain uses TRBV11-2 and TRBJ2-7, with 8 nucleotides matching TRBD2. The J segment lost 2 bases and the V segment lost 0 bases, leaving 12 bases of the junction unmatched. Germline V gene sequence: CDR1 SGHAT, CDR2 FQNNGV. This CDR3 has 18 residues. CDR3 amino acids: CASSLDWVSLAGPYEQYF. DNA for the CDR3: TGTGCCAGCAGCTTAGATTGGGTCAGTCTAGCGGGTCCCTACGAGCAGTACTTC.

The chain carries TRBV11-2 and TRBJ2-3; TRBD1 matches at 7 bases. Germline values: CDR1 SGHAT, CDR2 FQNNGV. Trimming removed 10 bases from V and 5 bases from J; junction bases left unmatched: 18. This CDR3 contains 16 residues. The CDR3 DNA is TGTGCCATTAGCCCGACGCGACAGGGAAGGGGAGATACGCAGTATTTT. This translates into CAISPTRQGRGDTQYF.

This clonotype was counted only a few times. CDR3 residues: CASSPAYEQYF. As DNA, the CDR3 is TGTGCCAGCAGCCCAGCATACGAGCAGTACTTC. The rearrangement uses TRBV11-2 and TRBJ2-7, with D unresolved. Trimming removed 5 bases from V and 4 bases from J, with 6 bases in between. The CDR3 length is 11 residues. Per germline, CDR1 SGHAT and CDR2 FQNNGV.

This clonotype has only one observation. This could be a read error, since a much larger clone is one nucleotide away. The CDR3 ends on some other residue instead of the conserved phenylalanine or tryptophan, so this is likely a read error. The gene calls are TRBV11-2 and TRBJ2-7, with 7 positions matching TRBD2. Germline loops: CDR1 SGHAT, CDR2 FQNNGV. The CDR3 has 13 residues. J gave up 4 bases and V 8 bases, and 8 bases lay outside the gene matches. CDR3 coding DNA: TGTGCCAGCGTCCTGTCTAGCGGATACGAGCAGTACCTC. Its translation: CASVLSSGYEQYL.

Written as DNA, the CDR3 is TGCAATGTTAGAGACTCCCCGGGGACTAGCGGGAGCTATGAGCAGTTCTTC. Amino acids: CNVRDSPGTSGSYEQFF. The chain employs TRBV20-1 and TRBJ2-1, with TRBD2 matching over 14 bases. Germline loops: CDR1 DFQATT, CDR2 SNEGSKA (reference sequence). The CDR3 spans 17 residues.

This clonotype is medium-sized. V is TRBV6-5 and J is TRBJ2-2; unclear D gene. The CDR3 length is 15 residues. The V end was cut by 5 bases, the J end by 6 bases, with 16 bases between. Germline CDR1 and CDR2: MNHEY and SVGAGI. In nucleotides, the CDR3 is TGTGCCAGCAGTCCCGAGTACCGTTCGGCCGGGGAGCTGTTTTTT. It yields the protein CASSPEYRSAGELFF.

This clonotype was counted a few times. At one boundary the junction diverges from the germline segment, which might be a read error. The chain joins TRBV11-2 to TRBJ2-3; perhaps TRBD2 as D (5 bases). The CDR3 loop spans 16 amino acids. The germline V gene has CDR1 SGHAT and CDR2 FQNNGV. CDR3 sequence: CASGPRETSSTDTQYF. As DNA, the CDR3 is TGTGCCAGCGGTCCGAGGGAGACGTCGAGCACAGATACGCAATATTTT.

A note on this clonotype: Since no conserved phenylalanine or tryptophan closes the CDR3, a read error is the likely cause. The rearrangement joins TRBV6-1 to TRBJ2-4, with D possibly being TRBD2 (6 bases). This CDR3 contains 17 residues. The germline CDR1 and CDR2 sequences are MNHNS and SASEGT. This CDR3 reads CATRGRRVLVAKKIQYY. The CDR3 nucleotides read TGTGCCACTCGTGGGCGGAGGGTCCTGGTAGCCAAAAAGATTCAGTACTAC.

In regard to this clonotype: Without the conserved terminal phenylalanine or tryptophan, this CDR3 likely stems from a read error. This chain joins TRBV4-1 and TRBJ2-3, with D perhaps matching TRBD1 (6 bases). V was clipped by 6 bases and J by 7 bases, with 23 bases between them. This CDR3 comprises 16 residues. CDR1 MGHRA and CDR2 YSYEKL come from the germline V gene. The CDR3 here is CASSRAGQRDGYTQYL. The DNA for the CDR3 is TGCGCCAGCAGTCGTGCCGGACAGAGGGACGGGTATACGCAGTATTTA.

The V and J genes are TRBV6-5 and TRBJ2-5, with 10 bases fitting TRBD1. This CDR3 contains 13 residues. J gave up 12 bases and V 5 bases, and 9 bases lay outside the gene matches. In germline, CDR1 is MNHEY, CDR2 SVGAGI. CDR3 nucleotides: TGTGCCAGCAGTACAGACAGGGGGCTTACCGAGTACTTC. It codes for CASSTDRGLTEYF.

Concerning this clonotype itself: This likely comes from a read error, as the CDR3 has no conserved phenylalanine or tryptophan at its end. The genes are TRBV11-2 and TRBJ2-2; D gene uncertain. The CDR3 covers 16 residues. V shed 5 bases and J shed 1 base, with 14 bases lying between them. Germline CDR1 reads SGHAT; CDR2 reads FQNNGV. This CDR3 is CASSPDPKLNTGELFS. The CDR3 coding sequence is TGTGCCAGCAGCCCCGATCCAAAATTGAACACCGGGGAGCTGTTTTCT.

For this clonotype: One end of the junction does not line up with germline, which may come from a read error. The V and J genes are TRBV29-1 and TRBJ1-1; no firm D call. The CDR3 extends over 12 amino acids. The germline V gene encodes CDR1 SQVTM and CDR2 ANQGSEA. Here the CDR3 DNA reads TGTAGTATCGAGAGAGGGAGCACTGAAGCTTTCTTT. Translated: CSIERGSTEAFF.

In its sample, this clonotype was seen a few times. The CDR3 DNA follows: TGCGCCAGCAGCCAATATCGAGGGGCGACCGGGGAGCTGTTTTTT. Translated, it gives CASSQYRGATGELFF. The rearrangement links TRBV4-1 to TRBJ2-2, with D perhaps assigned TRBD1 or TRBD2 (5 bases each). The germline V and J ends were trimmed by 2 bases and 5 bases, with 12 bases remaining between them. The CDR3 runs to 15 residues. The germline CDR1 and CDR2 sequences are MGHRA and YSYEKL.

Note on this clonotype: At one end the junction does not follow the germline gene, possibly because of a read error. The chain couples TRBV4-3 to TRBJ1-2, with D possibly TRBD1 on 5 matching bases. Germline CDR1 LGHNA, CDR2 YSLEER. This CDR3 has 15 residues. The CDR3 sequence is CASSQDWGRVNSCTF. CDR3 in DNA: TGCGCAAGCAGCCAAGATTGGGGCAGGGTGAATAGCTGCACCTTC.

Comments on this clonotype: Compared with germline, one end of the junction differs, possibly owing to a read error. The chain joins TRBV11-3 to TRBJ2-3, with D possibly being TRBD1 (5 bases). The V gene's germline CDR1 is SGHNT and CDR2 YENEEA. CDR3 size: 15 residues. In nucleotides, the CDR3 is TGTGCCAGCAGCTCATTCGGAAAGGGGCATGATACGCAGTATTTC. It encodes CASSSFGKGHDTQYF.

The table lists this clonotype with a count of one. The junction does not match germline at one end; this may be a read error. The chain couples TRBV11-2 to TRBJ2-1, with 9 positions matching TRBD1. Germline V gives CDR1 SGHAT, CDR2 FQNNGV. This CDR3 has 21 amino acids. The DNA of the CDR3 is TGTGCCAGCAGCTTAGAACAGGGGGCGAGGTGGGAGAGGGGGCACTACAATGAGCAGCTCTTC. Its protein is CASSLEQGARWERGHYNEQLF.

To note about this clonotype: One junction end does not reproduce the germline sequence, and a read error may be involved. Here the CDR3 DNA reads TGTGCCAGCAGCTCGACACCCAGAGTCACCAGGGAACTGTTTTTT. This sequence encodes CASSSTPRVTRELFF. The chain employs TRBV5-6 and TRBJ2-2; maybe TRBD1 (5 bases). The length of the CDR3 is 15 residues. In germline, CDR1 is SGHDT, CDR2 YYEEEE.

This clonotype was seen repeatedly, ten times or more. This clone may be a read error of a much larger clone one base away. V is TRBV5-4 and J is TRBJ1-2; D is unclear. Germline CDR1 reads SGHNT; CDR2 reads YYREEE (reference sequence). The CDR3 consists of 13 residues. CDR3 protein: CAGSPFHDYGYTF. CDR3 in DNA: TGTGCCGGCAGCCCATTCCACGACTATGGCTACACCTTC.